The rows below give T cell receptor beta chains drawn from one sample of a study of shared clonotypes between healthy human individuals. Here immunoSEQ multiplex PCR was the method, and the copy in TCRdb shows in-frame clones only, minus some. In the table there are 2 million to 2.5 million clones, about 92% of which are singletons. The sample comprised naive CD8+ T cells from PBMCs. The receptors derive from a man aged 18 to 30 in good health. Some clones in this sample may be carry-over from other donors' samples. CDR3s include the opening cysteine and the closing phenylalanine or tryptophan. Fields, in order: V gene, clone size, J gene, CDR3 protein. Part of the rows lack a size; the others show once, few, many or a class for expanded clones.

TRBV9	NA	TRBJ2-6	CASSVFGTGANVLTF
TRBV5-1	NA	TRBJ2-3	CASSPEAGGPTDTQYF
TRBV4-1	once	TRBJ2-1	CASSWSPSDEQFF
TRBV7-6	NA	TRBJ2-5	CASSSTGGWETQYF
TRBV27	NA	TRBJ2-1	CASNAAGPGGNEQFF
TRBV4-1	NA	TRBJ2-3	CASSHRTGYGVPLTDTQYF
TRBV5-1	NA	TRBJ1-3	CASSITGDSGNTIYF
TRBV5-1	NA	TRBJ2-2	CASSLTYRGTGELFF
TRBV21-1	NA	TRBJ2-7	CASSPHEQYF
TRBV19	NA	TRBJ2-5	CASSMRGSAQETQYF
TRBV7-6	NA	TRBJ2-3	CASSAKPGVWAQYF
TRBV13	NA	TRBJ2-3	CATGGGYSTDTQYF
TRBV2	NA	TRBJ2-7	CATSDRVVYEQYF
TRBV29-1	NA	TRBJ2-1	CSVEAHGAGQYNEQFF
TRBV4-3	NA	TRBJ1-2	CASSQAGGGRLNYGYTF